What follows are 21 T cell receptor beta chains derived from one specimen sequenced in a study of cytotoxic CD8 clonotypes in ibrutinib-treated CLL. Produced via immunoSEQ multiplex PCR; TCRdb's table is partial and in-frame only. The sample lists about 45,000 clones; approximately 70% were seen once. The input for sequencing was PBMCs, taken after 24 months of ibrutinib treatment. The receptors were sampled from a human donor with chronic lymphocytic leukemia.

This rearrangement joins TRBV5-1 to TRBJ2-5; a weak D match, TRBD2 (6 bases). V was cut by 0 bases and J by 4 bases, with 13 bases left in between. The CDR3 is 15 residues long. Germline V gene sequence: CDR1 SGHRS, CDR2 YFSETQ. CDR3 region: CASSLGRGLGETQYF. For the CDR3, the DNA is TGCGCCAGCAGCTTGGGGCGGGGTCTAGGAGAGACCCAGTACTTC.

This rearrangement joins TRBV28 to TRBJ1-2, with no clear D. The germline V gene has CDR1 MDHEN and CDR2 SYDVKM. The CDR3 runs to 10 residues. V was clipped by 8 bases and J by 8 bases, with 9 bases between them. CDR3 bases: TGTGCCAGCGGGAGGTTAGGCTACACCTTC. Its translation is CASGRLGYTF.

This chain links TRBV28 with TRBJ1-1, with 8 bases matching TRBD1. This CDR3 comprises 14 residues. V dropped 2 bases and J dropped 8; count of bases not matched to a gene: 7. The V gene's germline CDR1 is MDHEN and CDR2 SYDVKM. CDR3 coding DNA: TGTGCCAGCAGTTTACCCACAGGGGGGGAAGAAGCTTTCTTT. This sequence encodes CASSLPTGGEEAFF. The full variable domain, rest sourced from reference TRBV28 and TRBJ1-1, is DVKVTQSSRYLVKRTGEKVFLECVQDMDHENMFWYRQDPGLGLRLIYFSYDVKMKEKGDIPEGYSVSREKKERFSLILESASTNQTSMYLCASSLPTGGEEAFFGQGTRLTVV.

This rearrangement joins TRBV30 to TRBJ2-7; D might be TRBD1 (6 bases). The V end lost 4 bases, the J end lost 6 bases, and 13 bases lay between the germline ends. Germline lookup yields CDR1 GTSNPN and CDR2 SVGIG (reference sequence). The CDR3 covers 12 residues. The CDR3 here is CAWTQGNREQYF. As DNA, the CDR3 is TGTGCCTGGACCCAGGGGAATCGCGAGCAGTACTTC.

J is TRBJ2-3 and V is TRBV10-1; 8 nucleotides agree with TRBD1. With V trimmed by 6 bases and J by 0 bases, 5 bases remained unmatched. The CDR3 loop spans 15 amino acids. Germline V lookup: CDR1 WNHNN, CDR2 SYGVQD (reference sequence). The CDR3 nucleotides read TGCGCCAGCAGCGACAGGGGCCGGAGCACAGATACGCAGTATTTT. Translated, it gives CASSDRGRSTDTQYF.

The V gene is TRBV10-3, the J gene TRBJ2-5; TRBD1 agrees at 7 bases. The V gene's germline CDR1 is ENHRY and CDR2 SYGVKD. CDR3 length: 13 amino acids. Losses at the gene ends were 4 bases for V and 4 bases for J; bases not matched to a gene: 3. The CDR3 nucleotides are TGTGCCATCAGTGGGAACAGGGGAGAGACCCAGTACTTC. Residues: CAISGNRGETQYF.

V gene TRBV19 combines with J gene TRBJ2-5; 7 bases align to TRBD2. The CDR3 is 15 amino acids. Trimming removed 9 bases from V and 2 bases from J; junction bases left unmatched: 12. The germline V gene encodes CDR1 LNHDA and CDR2 SQIVND (reference sequence). The CDR3, as DNA: TGTGCCAGCCTACTTCGTTCGGGGGGTCAAGAGACCCAGTACTTC. This translates into CASLLRSGGQETQYF.

The gene calls are TRBV2 and TRBJ1-2; D is uncertain. The CDR3 is 12 amino acids. The ends were cut back, 7 bases at V and 3 bases at J, with 9 bases in the middle. Germline-derived CDR1 and CDR2 are SNHLY and FYNNEI. The CDR3 coding sequence is TGTGCCAGCACCTGGCAGGACTATGGCTACACCTTC. It yields the protein CASTWQDYGYTF.

This chain joins TRBV6-1 and TRBJ1-4; D is possibly TRBD1 (6 bases). The germline gives CDR1 MNHNS, CDR2 SASEGT. This CDR3 is 14 amino acids long. V lost 4 bases and J 7 bases, leaving 13 bases between the germline ends. The CDR3 spells CASSGTGTFEKLFF. In nucleotides, the CDR3 is TGTGCCAGCAGTGGCACCGGGACATTTGAAAAACTGTTTTTT.

The chain is built from TRBV29-1 and TRBJ1-2; 7 bases align to TRBD1. V was pared by 4 bases and J by 7 bases, with 6 bases of the junction left unmatched. This CDR3 contains 12 residues. Germline CDR1 and CDR2: SQVTM and ANQGSEA. The CDR3 sequence: CSVGTAGGGYTF. CDR3 nucleotide sequence: TGCAGCGTTGGAACGGCAGGGGGTGGCTACACCTTC.

The chain employs TRBV7-8 and TRBJ1-5; perhaps TRBD1 as D (6 bases). CDR1 is SGHVS and CDR2 is FQNEAQ in the germline V gene. The CDR3 length is 13 residues. The V gene lost 5 bases and the J gene lost 8 bases, with 13 bases spanning the gap. The CDR3 region has the DNA TGTGCCAGCAGCGACGACAGGTTTAAGCCCCAGCATTTT. Its protein is CASSDDRFKPQHF.

This chain links TRBV28 with TRBJ2-3; TRBD2 matches at 14 bases. V lost 10 bases, J lost 3 bases, and 15 bases stayed unmatched. Germline lookup yields CDR1 MDHEN and CDR2 SYDVKM. This CDR3 contains 18 residues. As DNA, the CDR3 is TGTGCCATCGACCCCCACAGGGGGACTAGCGGGAGAACAGATACGCAGTATTTT. It translates to CAIDPHRGTSGRTDTQYF. The full variable domain, completed using reference TRBV28 and TRBJ2-3, is DVKVTQSSRYLVKRTGEKVFLECVQDMDHENMFWYRQDPGLGLRLIYFSYDVKMKEKGDIPEGYSVSREKKERFSLILESASTNQTSMYLCAIDPHRGTSGRTDTQYFGPGTRLTVL.

The chain is built from TRBV6-1 and TRBJ2-1, with D possibly being TRBD1 (6 bases). Germline-derived CDR1 and CDR2 are MNHNS and SASEGT. This CDR3 comprises 15 residues. V shed 1 base and J shed 0 bases, with 7 bases lying between them. The CDR3 nucleotides read TGTGCCAGCAGTGAAGGGGACAACTCCTACAATGAGCAGTTCTTC. The encoded protein is CASSEGDNSYNEQFF.

This clone was seen many times. The chain joins TRBV6-1 to TRBJ2-3; perhaps TRBD1 as D (6 bases). The V end lost 6 bases, the J end lost 5 bases, and 15 bases lay between the germline ends. The CDR3 totals 14 residues. The germline V gene encodes CDR1 MNHNS and CDR2 SASEGT. In DNA, the CDR3 is TGTGCCAGCAGATGGACACAGGGTAAAGATACGCAGTATTTT. It yields the protein CASRWTQGKDTQYF.

This chain joins TRBV10-3 and TRBJ1-1; unclear D gene. The CDR3 loop spans 12 amino acids. Germline V gives CDR1 ENHRY, CDR2 SYGVKD. Trimming cost V 6 bases and J 5 bases, with 10 bases left between them. CDR3 region: CAISVGRTEAFF. The CDR3 DNA follows: TGTGCCATCAGCGTCGGACGGACTGAAGCTTTCTTT.

The sample holds a few counts of this clone. The chain recombines TRBV6-1 with TRBJ2-7; weak D call: TRBD2 (6 bases). CDR1 is MNHNS, CDR2 SASEGT, per germline. Trimming removed 6 bases at V and 7 bases at J, with 16 bases between. The CDR3 is made up of 13 amino acids. The CDR3 loop reads CASRAGTYREQYF. DNA for the CDR3: TGTGCCAGCAGGGCGGGAACCTATAGGGAGCAGTACTTC.

This chain's CDR3 is CASSLLRDTEAFF. The CDR3 DNA reads as TGTGCCAGTAGTCTCCTTAGGGACACTGAAGCTTTCTTT. V usage is TRBV19 and J usage is TRBJ1-1; D call uncertain. The germline CDR1 and CDR2 sequences are LNHDA and SQIVND (reference sequence). The CDR3 is 13 amino acids. Trimming left V 5 bases short and J 3 bases short, with 10 bases between.

This clone showed up many times. The chain has TRBV2 and TRBJ2-7; D not resolved. The V end lost 5 bases, the J end lost 2 bases, and 16 bases lay between the germline ends. The CDR3 runs 15 residues. Germline CDR1 is SNHLY and CDR2 is FYNNEI. The CDR3: CASSPLGRATYEQYF. In DNA, the CDR3 is TGTGCCAGCAGTCCCCTGGGCCGCGCTACCTACGAGCAGTACTTC.

This sequence joins TRBV5-1 and TRBJ2-7; 16 nucleotides match TRBD2. Trimming removed 3 bases from V and 4 bases from J; junction bases left unmatched: 10. The CDR3 extends over 18 amino acids. The germline CDR1 and CDR2 sequences are SGHRS and YFSETQ. In DNA, the CDR3 is TGCGCCAGCAGCTGGGGGACTAGCGGGAGGGCCGGGGCTTACGAGCAGTACTTC. Amino acid sequence: CASSWGTSGRAGAYEQYF. The entire variable domain, with the rest obtained from reference TRBV5-1 and TRBJ2-7, is as follows: KAGVTQTPRYLIKTRGQQVTLSCSPISGHRSVSWYQQTPGQGLQFLFEYFSETQRNKGNFPGRFSGRQFSNSRSEMNVSTLELGDSALYLCASSWGTSGRAGAYEQYFGPGTRLTVT.

The chain carries TRBV5-1 and TRBJ2-5; D remains ambiguous. The V end lost 1 base, the J end lost 7 bases, and 8 bases lay between the germline ends. The germline CDR1 and CDR2 sequences are SGHRS and YFSETQ. The CDR3 totals 12 residues. The DNA for the CDR3 is TGCGCCAGCAGCTTGAACGAGGCGACCCAGTACTTC. As protein: CASSLNEATQYF.

J is TRBJ1-6 and V is TRBV5-6; TRBD1 aligns across 12 bases. The CDR3 covers 18 residues. Losses at the gene ends were 6 bases for V and 0 bases for J; bases not matched to a gene: 7. The germline gives CDR1 SGHDT, CDR2 YYEEEE. The CDR3 sequence: CASTGPGQGASYNSPLHF. CDR3 DNA: TGTGCCAGCACCGGACCGGGACAGGGGGCCTCCTATAATTCACCCCTCCACTTT.